This T cell receptor (beta chain) was captured by sequencing in a study of T-cell memory formation after mild COVID-19. Study-wide background: Across donors, TCR clusters were largely donor specific. General study results and limits: Clones shrinking between day 15 and 85 showed a balanced CD4/CD8 split, and those that grew later tilted toward CD4+. Specificity for SARS-CoV-2 was not confirmed among the second-wave clones peaking on day 37. Contracting CD4+ clones lay largely in CM and EM, with CD8+ ones residing in EMRA.

TCRdb redid the calling of the 5' RACE reads with MiXCR, one entry per CDR3 protein. The table includes 140,000 to 150,000 distinct CDR3 sequences, approximately 25% detected once. Turning to this clonotype: Its antigen remains unknown.

Per germline, CDR1 SGDLS and CDR2 YYNGEE. This CDR3 is 13 amino acids long. V was trimmed by 4 bases and J by 7 bases, leaving 14 bases between them. V usage is TRBV9 and J usage is TRBJ1-1; possible D gene TRBD1, 6 bases. The receptor was derived from an adult woman who had mild COVID-19 (a few samples of this study predate the infection). Cell type and time point are not known. Sample: PBMCs or a T cell subset sorted from them (not recorded which). The CDR3 region is CASSPDRDNEAFF. The CDR3, as DNA: TGTGCCAGCAGCCCGGACCGGGACAATGAAGCTTTCTTT.